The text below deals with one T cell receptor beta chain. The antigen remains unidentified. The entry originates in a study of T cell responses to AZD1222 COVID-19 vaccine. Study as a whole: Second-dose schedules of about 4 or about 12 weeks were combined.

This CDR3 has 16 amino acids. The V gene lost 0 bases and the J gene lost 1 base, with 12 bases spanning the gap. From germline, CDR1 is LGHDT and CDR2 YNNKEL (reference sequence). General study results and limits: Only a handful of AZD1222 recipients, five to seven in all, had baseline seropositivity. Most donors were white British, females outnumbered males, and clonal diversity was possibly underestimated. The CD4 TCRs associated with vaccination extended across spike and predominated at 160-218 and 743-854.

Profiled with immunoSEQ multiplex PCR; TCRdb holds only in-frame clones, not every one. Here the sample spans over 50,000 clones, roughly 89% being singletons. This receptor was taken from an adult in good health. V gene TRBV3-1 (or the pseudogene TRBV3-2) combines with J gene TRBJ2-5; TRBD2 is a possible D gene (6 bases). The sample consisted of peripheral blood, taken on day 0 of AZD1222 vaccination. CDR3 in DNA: TGTGCCAGCAGCCAAGATGGGGCGGGGAGCCAAGAGACCCAGTACTTC. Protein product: CASSQDGAGSQETQYF.